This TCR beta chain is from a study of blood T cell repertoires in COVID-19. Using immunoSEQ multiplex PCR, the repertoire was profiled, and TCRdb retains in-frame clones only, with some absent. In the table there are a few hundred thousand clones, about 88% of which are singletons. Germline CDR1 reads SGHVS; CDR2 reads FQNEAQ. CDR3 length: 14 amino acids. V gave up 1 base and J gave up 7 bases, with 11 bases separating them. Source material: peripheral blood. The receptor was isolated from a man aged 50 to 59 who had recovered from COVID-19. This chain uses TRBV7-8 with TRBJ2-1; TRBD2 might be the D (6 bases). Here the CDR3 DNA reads TGTGCCAGCAGCTTAGGGGACTTACTGAATGAGCAGTTCTTC. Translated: CASSLGDLLNEQFF.